Each of the 18 T cell receptor beta chains below was sequenced from the same sample in a study of T cell responses to AZD1222 COVID-19 vaccine. Sequencing was performed with immunoSEQ multiplex PCR; in TCRdb, only in-frame clones are kept and a portion is missing. Among roughly 150,000 clones, about 88% were seen once, and the ten largest hold approximately 7%. Source: peripheral blood, taken after recovery from COVID-19. The receptors here all came from an adult who had recovered from COVID-19.

This chain links TRBV19 with TRBJ2-3, with 10 positions matching TRBD2. Germline-derived CDR1 and CDR2 are LNHDA and SQIVND (reference sequence). The CDR3 extends over 15 amino acids. V lost 3 bases and J lost 5; bases outside the gene matches: 5. CDR3 in DNA: TGTGCCAGTAGTATCCCCCTAGCGGGAGAAGATACGCAGTATTTT. Protein sequence: CASSIPLAGEDTQYF.

Notes on this clone: A junction boundary mismatches the germline segment, possibly from a read error. This chain uses TRBV6-5 with TRBJ1-1, with 7 positions matching TRBD1. Germline V gene lookup returns CDR1 MNHEY and CDR2 SVGAGI. The CDR3 spans 14 residues. The CDR3: CTSSPQGLGTEAFF. In DNA form, the CDR3 reads TGTACCAGCAGTCCACAGGGGTTAGGAACTGAAGCTTTCTTT.

The chain uses TRBV14 and TRBJ1-1; 7 bases are shared with TRBD1. Looked up from germline, CDR1 is SGHDN and CDR2 is FVKESK. This CDR3 has 16 residues. The V and J ends lost 4 bases and 2 bases, in that order; junction bases with no gene match: 10. The CDR3 DNA is TGTGCCAGCAGCCTTAGAATGACAGGGATAAACACTGAAGCTTTCTTT. It translates to CASSLRMTGINTEAFF.

This clone was seen more than once but under ten times. This chain joins TRBV19 and TRBJ2-2, with 10 bases fitting TRBD2. The germline CDR1 and CDR2 sequences are LNHDA and SQIVND (reference sequence). The CDR3 sequence is 18 residues long. V trimming: 4 bases; J trimming: 4 bases; junction bases outside the gene matches: 12. The CDR3 here is CASSSLRTGTSATGELFF. CDR3 DNA: TGTGCCAGTAGTAGCCTTAGAACCGGGACTAGCGCCACCGGGGAGCTGTTTTTT.

This clone appeared a single time. The chain joins TRBV5-1 to TRBJ2-2, with no clear D. The CDR3 has 13 amino acids. V shed 1 base and J shed 5 bases, with 6 bases lying between them. Germline loops: CDR1 SGHRS, CDR2 YFSETQ. Here the CDR3 DNA reads TGCGCCAGCAGCTTGACCGAGACCGGGGAGCTGTTTTTT. Translated, it gives CASSLTETGELFF.

The chain links TRBV10-2 to TRBJ1-4, with D possibly being TRBD1 (6 bases). Trimming removed 6 bases at V and 2 bases at J, with 7 bases between. This CDR3 is built from 13 residues. Germline V CDR1 and CDR2: WSHSY, SAAADI. CDR3 amino acids: CASRGQTNEKLFF. CDR3 sequence (DNA): TGCGCCAGCAGAGGACAGACTAATGAAAAACTGTTTTTT.

The gene calls are TRBV5-4 and TRBJ2-1; D is unresolved. Trimming cost V 1 base and J 0 bases, with 2 bases left between them. CDR1 and CDR2 (germline): SGHNT, YYREEE (reference sequence). The CDR3 has 13 residues. The DNA for the CDR3 is TGTGCCAGCAGCTTGCACTCCTACAATGAGCAGTTCTTC. Translating it yields CASSLHSYNEQFF.

The V call is TRBV25-1, the J call TRBJ1-2; D might be TRBD1 (5 bases). Trimming took off 6 bases at V and 4 bases at J, with 12 bases between the two ends. The CDR3 is made up of 13 amino acids. In germline, CDR1 is MGHDK, CDR2 SYGVNS. Here the CDR3 reads CASSQGSGYGYTF. Written as DNA, the CDR3 is TGTGCCAGCAGCCAGGGTTCGGGCTATGGCTACACCTTC.

The sample holds a few counts of this clone. The chain has TRBV2 and TRBJ2-7; D ambiguous. Germline V gene lookup returns CDR1 SNHLY and CDR2 FYNNEI. Trimming cost V 4 bases and J 0 bases, with 16 bases left between them. The CDR3 is made up of 16 amino acids. The CDR3 here is CASSATRPGLSYEQYF. The CDR3 nucleotides read TGTGCCAGCAGTGCGACCCGCCCCGGCCTCTCCTACGAGCAGTACTTC.

The chain has TRBV3-1 (or the pseudogene TRBV3-2) and TRBJ2-1; TRBD2 aligns across 15 bases. The J segment lost 0 bases and the V segment lost 4 bases, leaving 10 bases of the junction unmatched. The CDR3 length is 20 residues. The germline V gene encodes CDR1 LGHDT and CDR2 YNNKEL (reference sequence). CDR3 bases: TGTGCCAGCAGCCGTTATTCGGGACTAGCGGGGGGTAGCTCCTACAATGAGCAGTTCTTC. Residues: CASSRYSGLAGGSSYNEQFF.

The chain employs TRBV25-1 and TRBJ1-6; TRBD1 is a possible D gene (6 bases). Trimming cost V 5 bases and J 9 bases, with 11 bases left between them. The CDR3 length is 13 residues. Germline-derived CDR1 and CDR2 are MGHDK and SYGVNS. The CDR3 here is CASSNNRVSPLHF. The CDR3 nucleotides read TGTGCCAGCAGTAATAACAGGGTTTCACCCCTCCACTTT.

The chain uses TRBV6-5 and TRBJ1-2; TRBD1 is a possible D gene (5 bases). The V gene's germline CDR1 is MNHEY and CDR2 SVGAGI. The CDR3 totals 13 residues. Trimming pared 6 bases from V and 4 bases from J, leaving 12 bases between. CDR3 sequence reads: CASRGGTFYGYTF. The CDR3 nucleotides read TGTGCCAGCAGGGGCGGGACGTTCTATGGCTACACCTTC.

This chain joins TRBV7-8 and TRBJ1-1, with 10 bases matching TRBD1. The germline gives CDR1 SGHVS, CDR2 FQNEAQ. This CDR3 contains 15 residues. Trimming cost V 3 bases and J 0 bases; bases outside gene matches: 1. DNA for the CDR3: TGTGCCAGCAGCTTGGGACAGGGGTTGAACACTGAAGCTTTCTTT. Translating it yields CASSLGQGLNTEAFF.

About this clone: Since the CDR3 does not end with the conserved phenylalanine or tryptophan, this likely comes from a read error. This CDR3 reads CASSVQSRGSEKLFL. As DNA, the CDR3 is TGCGCCAGCAGCGTGCAAAGCAGGGGCAGTGAAAAACTGTTTCTT. V gene TRBV5-1 combines with J gene TRBJ1-4, with D maybe TRBD1 (6 bases). The CDR3 totals 15 residues. V gave up 4 bases and J gave up 7 bases, with 17 bases separating them. Germline CDR1 SGHRS, CDR2 YFSETQ.

J is TRBJ1-2 and V is TRBV3-1 (or the pseudogene TRBV3-2); D may be TRBD1 (6 bases). Germline CDR1 reads LGHDT; CDR2 reads YNNKEL (reference sequence). V lost 4 bases to trimming and J lost 8 bases, with 14 bases between them. CDR3 size: 13 residues. The CDR3 bases are TGTGCCAGCAGCCCCCGGACAGAACGCGGCTACACCTTC. Translated, it gives CASSPRTERGYTF.

In this sample, this clone turned up once. The rearrangement links TRBV7-6 to TRBJ2-3; D not certain. V was cut by 5 bases and J by 1 base, with 13 bases left in between. CDR3 length equals 15 residues. CDR1 and CDR2 from the germline V gene are SGHVS and FNYEAQ. The CDR3 DNA reads as TGTGCCAGCAGCCAGCAAAGTCTCGGCACAGATACGCAGTATTTT. Translated, it gives CASSQQSLGTDTQYF.

The V gene is TRBV21-1, the J gene TRBJ2-2; the table's D call TRBD1 went unverified against the DNA. TRBV21-1 is an annotated pseudogene. The CDR3 sequence is 16 residues long. CDR3: CASSKGPGRNTGELFF. As DNA, the CDR3 is TGTGCCAGCAGCAAAGGGCCAGGCAGGAACACCGGGGAGCTGTTTTTT.

The CDR3 here is CASRPGGSSYNEQFF. The CDR3 nucleotides read TGTGCCAGCAGGCCCGGAGGGAGCTCCTACAATGAGCAGTTCTTC. The chain carries TRBV28 and TRBJ2-1; D might be TRBD2 (6 bases). V was cut by 6 bases and J by 0 bases, with 12 bases left in between. This CDR3 spans 15 amino acids. Germline loops: CDR1 MDHEN, CDR2 SYDVKM.